The 13 T cell receptor beta chains listed next were all sequenced from one sample in a study of human T cells and chemical hapten exposure. MiXCR, applied by TCRdb to the RACE reads, yields one record per CDR3 protein. Of more than 300,000 distinct CDR3 sequences listed, roughly 4.6% are singletons. Noted time point: pre-sensitization, week 0. As to treatment: therapeutic diphenylcyclopropenone sensitization with weekly scalp DPC. The sample in question was whole blood, obtained in connection with sensitization to the hapten diphenylcyclopropenone (DPC). Receptors originate from a woman in her forties or fifties with alopecia areata. Some clones in this sample may be carry-over from other donors' samples.

The chain is built from TRBV6-1 and TRBJ2-1; 8 nucleotides align to TRBD2. The trim removed 7 bases at V and 2 bases at J, leaving 10 bases unmatched. CDR3 length equals 16 residues. From germline, CDR1 is MNHNS and CDR2 SASEGT. The CDR3 coding sequence is TGTGCCAGCACCCTGACTAGCGCCACCACCTACAATGAGCAGTTCTTC. The encoded protein is CASTLTSATTYNEQFF.

Turning to this clonotype: Possible read error: a much larger clone is one base away. CDR3 residues: CTSSRFTDTQYF. CDR3 coding DNA: TGTACCAGCAGCCGCTTCACAGATACGCAGTATTTT. This chain joins TRBV3-1 and TRBJ2-3; D call uncertain. Looked up from germline, CDR1 is LGHDT and CDR2 is YNNKEL (reference sequence). The CDR3 is 12 amino acids.

This clonotype has just a few counts. The J gene is TRBJ2-3, the V gene TRBV9; the D gene could be TRBD1 or TRBD2 (6 bases each). Germline-derived CDR1 and CDR2 are SGDLS and YYNGEE. The length of the CDR3 is 14 residues. Trimming removed 0 bases from V and 6 bases from J, with 11 bases in between. The CDR3 is CASSVVQGGDTQYF. CDR3 nucleotide sequence: TGTGCCAGCAGCGTAGTACAGGGAGGTGATACGCAGTATTTT. Together with reference TRBV9 and TRBJ2-3, the CDR3 gives the full variable domain: DSGVTQTPKHLITATGQRVTLRCSPRSGDLSVYWYQQSLDQGLQFLIQYYNGEERAKGNILERFSAQQFPDLHSELNLSSLELGDSALYFCASSVVQGGDTQYFGPGTRLTVL.

The J gene is TRBJ1-5, the V gene TRBV23-1; 9 bases are a match to TRBD1. TRBV23-1 is placed among ORFs of uncertain function. V lost 3 bases and J lost 3; bases outside the gene matches: 6. The CDR3 length is 16 residues. The CDR3 DNA sequence: TGCGCCAGCAGTCAGGGACAGGGAAGCCTCAATCAGCCCCAGCATTTT. It yields the protein CASSQGQGSLNQPQHF.

This clonotype was detected only a few times. The chain carries TRBV5-1 and TRBJ2-3; D ambiguous. There are 15 residues in the CDR3. CDR1 is SGHRS and CDR2 is YFSETQ in the germline V gene. V was shortened by 4 bases and J by 4 bases, with 16 bases between the two germline ends. Here the CDR3 DNA reads TGCGCCAGCAGCCCTTCAAAGCGCAGTGCAGATACGCAGTATTTT. It specifies CASSPSKRSADTQYF.

This clonotype has more than one count but fewer than ten. The V call is TRBV7-3, the J call TRBJ2-2; TRBD1 is a possible D gene (6 bases). Germline-derived CDR1 and CDR2 are SGHTA and FQGTGA. This CDR3 is built from 16 residues. V was clipped by 2 bases and J by 4 bases, with 14 bases between them. CDR3 residues: CASSLRGAGATGELFF. CDR3 DNA: TGTGCCAGCAGCTTACGAGGTGCAGGGGCCACCGGGGAGCTGTTTTTT.

The V and J genes are TRBV25-1 and TRBJ1-2, with D hard to call. This CDR3 has 14 residues. CDR1 and CDR2 (germline): MGHDK, SYGVNS. The V end was cut by 2 bases, the J end by 4 bases, with 11 bases between. The CDR3 loop is CASSEEGGSYGYTF. In DNA form, the CDR3 reads TGTGCCAGCAGTGAAGAGGGAGGGAGCTATGGCTACACCTTC.

J is TRBJ1-4 and V is TRBV9; D remains unclear. CDR1 and CDR2 (germline): SGDLS, YYNGEE. With 0 bases removed from V and 0 bases from J, the gap between germline ends came to 6 bases. The CDR3 loop spans 15 amino acids. The CDR3 coding sequence is TGTGCCAGCAGCGTAGGAGTGACAACTAATGAAAAACTGTTTTTT. This codes for CASSVGVTTNEKLFF.

This chain uses TRBV15 with TRBJ1-5; 10 nucleotides match TRBD1. The germline CDR1 and CDR2 sequences are LNHNV and YYDKDF (reference sequence). The CDR3 has 14 residues. J gave up 6 bases and V 5 bases, and 4 bases lay outside the gene matches. The chain's CDR3 is CATSRGTGVQPQHF. The CDR3 DNA is TGTGCCACCAGCCGGGGGACAGGGGTTCAGCCCCAGCATTTT.

The sample holds many counts of this clonotype. The chain has TRBV6-1 and TRBJ2-7; 7 nucleotides line up with TRBD1. V gave up 2 bases and J gave up 3 bases; unmatched junction bases: 7. This CDR3 has 15 amino acids. Germline values: CDR1 MNHNS, CDR2 SASEGT. DNA of the CDR3: TGTGCCAGCAGTGAAACGTCAGGGGGTATCTACGAGCAGTACTTC. Translating it yields CASSETSGGIYEQYF.

The J gene is TRBJ2-4, the V gene TRBV7-2; 7 bases fit TRBD1. V lost 5 bases to trimming and J lost 1 base; unmatched junction nucleotides: 11. The CDR3 length is 17 residues. From germline, CDR1 is SGHTA and CDR2 FQGNSA. CDR3 region: CASSQEQGLGAKNIQYF. The CDR3 DNA sequence: TGTGCCAGCAGCCAGGAACAGGGGCTGGGGGCCAAAAACATTCAGTACTTC. The full variable domain, its missing parts supplied by reference TRBV7-2 and TRBJ2-4, is GAGVSQSPSNKVTEKGKDVELRCDPISGHTALYWYRQSLGQGLEFLIYFQGNSAPDKSGLPSDRFSAERTGGSVSTLTIQRTQQEDSAVYLCASSQEQGLGAKNIQYFGAGTRLSVL.

This clonotype has only a few counts. The chain carries TRBV9 and TRBJ1-1; D is unclear. V was cut by 0 bases and J by 5 bases, with 8 bases left in between. Germline V gives CDR1 SGDLS, CDR2 YYNGEE. There are 13 residues in the CDR3. This chain's CDR3 is CASSVVAGTEAFF. The CDR3 coding sequence is TGTGCCAGCAGCGTAGTGGCGGGGACTGAAGCTTTCTTT.

The chain carries TRBV12-3 or TRBV12-4 and TRBJ1-6, with 8 positions matching TRBD1. The CDR3 is made up of 14 amino acids. V trimming: 5 bases; J trimming: 5 bases; junction bases outside the gene matches: 2. The CDR3 coding sequence is TGTGCCAGCAGTCTGGACAGGGATAATTCACCCCTCCACTTT. Translated: CASSLDRDNSPLHF.